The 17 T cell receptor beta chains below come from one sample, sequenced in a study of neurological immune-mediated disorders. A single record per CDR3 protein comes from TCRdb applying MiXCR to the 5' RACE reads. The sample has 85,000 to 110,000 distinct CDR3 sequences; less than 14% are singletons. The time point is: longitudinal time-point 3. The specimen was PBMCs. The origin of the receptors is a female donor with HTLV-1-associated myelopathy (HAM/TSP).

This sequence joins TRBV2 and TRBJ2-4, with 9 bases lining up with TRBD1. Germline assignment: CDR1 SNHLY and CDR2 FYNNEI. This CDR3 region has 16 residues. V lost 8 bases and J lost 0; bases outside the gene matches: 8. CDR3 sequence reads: CASETGGGLAKNIQYF. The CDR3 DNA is TGTGCCAGCGAAACAGGGGGCGGTCTAGCCAAAAACATTCAGTACTTC.

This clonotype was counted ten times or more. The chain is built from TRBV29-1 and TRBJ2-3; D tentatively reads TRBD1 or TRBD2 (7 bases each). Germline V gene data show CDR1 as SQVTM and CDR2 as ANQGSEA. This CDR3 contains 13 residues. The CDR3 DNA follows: TGCAGTCGTAGCAGGGGGGGGTTAGATACGCAGTATTTT. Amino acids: CSRSRGGLDTQYF.

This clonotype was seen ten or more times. For the CDR3, the DNA is TGTGCCAGCAGTTACTGGAGGGGGCTGACAGATACGCAGTATTTT. Its protein is CASSYWRGLTDTQYF. V usage is TRBV6-6 and J usage is TRBJ2-3, with D possibly TRBD1 on 7 matching bases. With 1 base removed from V and 3 bases from J, the gap between germline ends came to 11 bases. Germline CDR1 MNHNY, CDR2 SVGAGI (reference sequence). The CDR3 loop spans 15 amino acids.

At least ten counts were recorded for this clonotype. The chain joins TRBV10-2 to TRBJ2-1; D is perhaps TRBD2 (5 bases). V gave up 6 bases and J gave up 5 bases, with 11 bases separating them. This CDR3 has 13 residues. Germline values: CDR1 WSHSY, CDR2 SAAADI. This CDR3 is CASSLGVDNEQFF. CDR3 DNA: TGCGCCAGCAGCCTCGGGGTAGACAATGAGCAGTTCTTC.

CDR3: CSARDWVGGTQNEQYF. CDR3 bases: TGCAGTGCTAGAGATTGGGTGGGGGGAACACAAAATGAGCAGTACTTC. The chain joins TRBV20-1 to TRBJ2-1; tentative D call: TRBD2 (6 bases). Gene TRBJ2-7 matches the end of the DNA better, so the J call may be wrong. Germline values: CDR1 DFQATT, CDR2 SNEGSKA (reference sequence). This CDR3 spans 16 amino acids.

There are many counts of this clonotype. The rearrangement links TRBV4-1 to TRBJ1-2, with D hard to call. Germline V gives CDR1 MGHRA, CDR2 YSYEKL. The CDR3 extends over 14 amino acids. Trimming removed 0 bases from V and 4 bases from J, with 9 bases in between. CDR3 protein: CASSQDAPSYGYTF. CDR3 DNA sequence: TGCGCCAGCAGCCAAGATGCGCCGTCCTATGGCTACACCTTC.

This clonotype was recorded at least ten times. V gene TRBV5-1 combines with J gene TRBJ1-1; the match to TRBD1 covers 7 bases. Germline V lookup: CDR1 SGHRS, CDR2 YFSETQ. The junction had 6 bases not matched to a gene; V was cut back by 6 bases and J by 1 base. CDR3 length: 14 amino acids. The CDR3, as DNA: TGCGCCAGCACCCTACAGGGGCCGAACACTGAAGCTTTCTTT. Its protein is CASTLQGPNTEAFF.

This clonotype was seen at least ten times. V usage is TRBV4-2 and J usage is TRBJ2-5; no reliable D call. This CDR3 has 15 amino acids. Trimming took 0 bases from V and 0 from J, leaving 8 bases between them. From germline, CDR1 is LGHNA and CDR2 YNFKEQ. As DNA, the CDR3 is TGTGCCAGCAGCCAAGATGTTGGAGACCAAGAGACCCAGTACTTC. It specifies CASSQDVGDQETQYF.

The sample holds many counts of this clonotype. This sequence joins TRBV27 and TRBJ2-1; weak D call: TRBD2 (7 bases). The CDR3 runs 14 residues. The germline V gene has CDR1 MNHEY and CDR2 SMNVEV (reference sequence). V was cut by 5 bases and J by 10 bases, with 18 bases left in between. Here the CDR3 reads CASSLLGGGAEQFF. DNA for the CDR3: TGTGCCAGCAGTCTACTAGGCGGGGGCGCAGAGCAGTTCTTC.

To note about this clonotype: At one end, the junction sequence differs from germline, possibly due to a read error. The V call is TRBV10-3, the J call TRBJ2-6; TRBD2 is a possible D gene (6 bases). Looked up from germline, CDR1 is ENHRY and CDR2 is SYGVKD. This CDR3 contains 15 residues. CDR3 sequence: CAISKEGTRADVLTF. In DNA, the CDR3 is TGTGCCATCAGCAAAGAAGGGACTCGGGCCGACGTCCTGACTTTC.

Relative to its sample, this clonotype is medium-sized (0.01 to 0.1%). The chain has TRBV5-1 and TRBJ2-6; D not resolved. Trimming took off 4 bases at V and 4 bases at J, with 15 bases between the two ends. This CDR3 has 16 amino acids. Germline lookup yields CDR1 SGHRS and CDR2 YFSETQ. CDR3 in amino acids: CASSPGRSLGANVLTF. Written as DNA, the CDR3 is TGCGCCAGCAGCCCTGGACGGAGCCTGGGGGCCAACGTCCTGACTTTC.

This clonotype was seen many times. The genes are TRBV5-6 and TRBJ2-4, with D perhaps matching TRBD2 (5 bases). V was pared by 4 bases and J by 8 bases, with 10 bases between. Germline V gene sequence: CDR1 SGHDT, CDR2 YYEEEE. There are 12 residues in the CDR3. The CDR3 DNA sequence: TGTGCCAGCAGCCGGGGTTTCTACATTCAGTACTTC. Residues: CASSRGFYIQYF.

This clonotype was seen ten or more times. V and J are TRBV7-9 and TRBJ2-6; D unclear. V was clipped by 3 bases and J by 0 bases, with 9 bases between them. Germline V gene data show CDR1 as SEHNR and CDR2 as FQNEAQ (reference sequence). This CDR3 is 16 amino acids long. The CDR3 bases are TGTGCCAGCAGCTTCCCCCAGGTCTCTGGGGCCAACGTCCTGACTTTC. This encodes CASSFPQVSGANVLTF.

DNA of the CDR3: TGTGCCAGCAGTTTATCCCCAAGAGCGAACACTGAAGCTTTCTTT. Its protein product is CASSLSPRANTEAFF. The J gene is TRBJ1-1, the V gene TRBV27; no reliable D call. The ends were cut back, 0 bases at V and 1 base at J, with 9 bases in the middle. The CDR3 is 15 residues long. Germline CDR1 is MNHEY and CDR2 is SMNVEV (reference sequence).

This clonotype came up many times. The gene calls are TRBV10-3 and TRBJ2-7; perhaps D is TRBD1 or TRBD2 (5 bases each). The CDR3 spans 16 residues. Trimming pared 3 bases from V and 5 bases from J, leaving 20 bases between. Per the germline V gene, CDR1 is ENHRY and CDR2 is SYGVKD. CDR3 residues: CAISDPTGTGRDEQYF. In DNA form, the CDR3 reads TGTGCCATCAGTGACCCCACCGGGACGGGCCGTGACGAGCAGTACTTC.

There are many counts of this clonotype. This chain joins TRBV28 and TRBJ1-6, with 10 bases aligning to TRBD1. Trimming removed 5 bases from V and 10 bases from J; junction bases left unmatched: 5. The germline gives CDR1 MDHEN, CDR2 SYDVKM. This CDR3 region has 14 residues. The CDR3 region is CASSRTGGDSPLHF. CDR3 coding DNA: TGTGCCAGCAGTCGGACAGGGGGGGACTCACCCCTCCACTTT. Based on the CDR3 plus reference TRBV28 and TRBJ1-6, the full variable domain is DVKVTQSSRYLVKRTGEKVFLECVQDMDHENMFWYRQDPGLGLRLIYFSYDVKMKEKGDIPEGYSVSREKKERFSLILESASTNQTSMYLCASSRTGGDSPLHFGNGTRLTVT.

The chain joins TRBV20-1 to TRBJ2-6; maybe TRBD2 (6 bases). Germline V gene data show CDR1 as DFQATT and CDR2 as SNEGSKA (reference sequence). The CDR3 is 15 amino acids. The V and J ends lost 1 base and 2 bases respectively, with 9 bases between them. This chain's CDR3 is CSARAGGTGANVLTF. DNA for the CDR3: TGCAGTGCTAGAGCAGGAGGGACTGGGGCCAACGTCCTGACTTTC.